The 18 T cell receptor beta chains reported below all come from one sample, sequenced in a study of T cell changes during pregnancy in multiple sclerosis. Profiling relied on immunoSEQ multiplex PCR, and the TCRdb table lists in-frame clones only, not all of them. The sample has 70,000 to 90,000 clones; roughly 91% are singletons. Sample: peripheral blood, taken in the first trimester of pregnancy. Receptors originate from a female donor with multiple sclerosis, enrolled in a pregnancy study.

This chain joins TRBV4-1 and TRBJ2-1; D is possibly TRBD1 (5 bases). The germline V and J ends were trimmed by 0 bases and 7 bases, with 10 bases remaining between them. Germline lookup yields CDR1 MGHRA and CDR2 YSYEKL. This CDR3 has 14 residues. The CDR3 sequence is CASSQDQGMNEQFF. The CDR3 DNA reads TGCGCCAGCAGCCAAGATCAGGGCATGAATGAGCAGTTCTTC.

This clone was counted a few times. The chain recombines TRBV9 with TRBJ2-1; 10 bases map to TRBD2. With V trimmed by 4 bases and J by 10 bases, 8 bases remained unmatched. Germline V gives CDR1 SGDLS, CDR2 YYNGEE. The length of the CDR3 is 14 residues. This chain's CDR3 is CASSYSGRKEEQFF. CDR3 nucleotide sequence: TGTGCCAGCAGCTATAGCGGGAGGAAGGAGGAGCAGTTCTTC. The whole variable domain, filled in from reference TRBV9 and TRBJ2-1, reads DSGVTQTPKHLITATGQRVTLRCSPRSGDLSVYWYQQSLDQGLQFLIQYYNGEERAKGNILERFSAQQFPDLHSELNLSSLELGDSALYFCASSYSGRKEEQFFGPGTRLTVL.

The J gene is TRBJ2-7, the V gene TRBV11-3; D remains ambiguous. CDR3 length equals 13 residues. The germline V gene has CDR1 SGHNT and CDR2 YENEEA. Trimming pared 1 base from V and 3 bases from J, leaving 7 bases between. CDR3 DNA sequence: TGTGCCAGCAGCTTAGCCCCTCTCTACGAGCAGTACTTC. Protein sequence: CASSLAPLYEQYF.

The J gene is TRBJ1-5, the V gene TRBV10-3, with D unresolved. The CDR3 runs 15 residues. V dropped 3 bases and J dropped 1 base, with 10 bases sitting between them. Per germline, CDR1 ENHRY and CDR2 SYGVKD. The CDR3 nucleotides read TGTGCCATCAGTGACCCAGGCCGGAGCAATCAGCCCCAGCATTTT. Its protein is CAISDPGRSNQPQHF.

The count of this clone is one. The chain has TRBV4-3 and TRBJ2-7; tentative D call: TRBD2 (7 bases). Germline V gene sequence: CDR1 LGHNA, CDR2 YSLEER. Trimming pared 0 bases from V and 0 bases from J, leaving 12 bases between. The CDR3 loop spans 16 amino acids. Here the CDR3 reads CASSQDEGGGSYEQYF. The CDR3 DNA follows: TGCGCCAGCAGCCAAGATGAAGGGGGGGGCTCCTACGAGCAGTACTTC.

The J gene is TRBJ1-2, the V gene TRBV4-3; possibly TRBD1 for D (5 bases). There are 15 residues in the CDR3. V was trimmed by 0 bases and J by 0 bases, leaving 8 bases between them. The germline CDR1 and CDR2 sequences are LGHNA and YSLEER. The CDR3 DNA is TGCGCCAGCAGCCAAGACCGACAGTCTAACTATGGCTACACCTTC. Encoded protein: CASSQDRQSNYGYTF.

V gene TRBV4-2 combines with J gene TRBJ1-1; D not resolved. CDR3 size: 14 residues. Germline V CDR1 and CDR2: LGHNA, YNFKEQ. V lost 4 bases and J 1 base, leaving 10 bases between the germline ends. In nucleotides, the CDR3 is TGTGCCAGCAGCCCGGGAGAGGGGAACACTGAAGCTTTCTTT. Protein: CASSPGEGNTEAFF.

The chain joins TRBV27 to TRBJ1-6, with 11 bases aligning to TRBD1. The CDR3 loop spans 18 amino acids. Germline values: CDR1 MNHEY, CDR2 SMNVEV (reference sequence). Losses at the gene ends were 0 bases for V and 8 bases for J; bases not matched to a gene: 9. Written as DNA, the CDR3 is TGTGCCAGCAGTTTATCCCCCGGACAGGGGGCTAGTTATTCACCCCTCCACTTT. Translated, it gives CASSLSPGQGASYSPLHF.

The chain recombines TRBV27 with TRBJ1-1; TRBD1 matches 7 bases. Per the germline V gene, CDR1 is MNHEY and CDR2 is SMNVEV (reference sequence). The CDR3 totals 14 residues. V trimming: 3 bases; J trimming: 5 bases; junction bases outside the gene matches: 6. The DNA for the CDR3 is TGTGCCAGCAGTTTCCTCCCAGGGGGAACTGAAGCTTTCTTT. It is translated as CASSFLPGGTEAFF.

The chain links TRBV2 to TRBJ2-7; tentative D call: TRBD1 (6 bases). The ends were cut back, 7 bases at V and 2 bases at J, with 12 bases in the middle. Germline CDR1 SNHLY, CDR2 FYNNEI. The CDR3 runs 13 residues. DNA of the CDR3: TGTGCCAGCACTCGGACAGCTCCCTACGAGCAGTACTTC. Its translation: CASTRTAPYEQYF.

The rearrangement links TRBV10-3 to TRBJ2-4, with TRBD1 matching over 7 bases. This CDR3 comprises 16 residues. Germline V gene data show CDR1 as ENHRY and CDR2 as SYGVKD. V shed 2 bases, J shed 3 bases, and the junction held 7 bases outside the gene matches. CDR3 nucleotide sequence: TGTGCCATCAGTGAGCCCCTTGGGACAGTCAAAAACATTCAGTACTTC. Translation: CAISEPLGTVKNIQYF.

The chain couples TRBV14 to TRBJ2-1; tentative D call: TRBD1 (6 bases). The CDR3 covers 16 residues. Looked up from germline, CDR1 is SGHDN and CDR2 is FVKESK. Trimming left V 1 base short and J 4 bases short, with 14 bases between. The CDR3 DNA sequence: TGTGCCAGCAGCCAAGTAGGACAGTCTCCTTACAATGAGCAGTTCTTC. As protein: CASSQVGQSPYNEQFF.

This chain uses TRBV5-1 with TRBJ2-7; 9 nucleotides agree with TRBD2. The CDR3 is 16 amino acids. The V gene end was trimmed by 5 bases and the J gene end by 4 bases; junction bases not matched to a gene: 13. Germline V gives CDR1 SGHRS, CDR2 YFSETQ. DNA for the CDR3: TGCGCCAGCAGGTCCCTCGGTAGCGGGGGTAGGTACGAGCAGTACTTC. Translation: CASRSLGSGGRYEQYF.

J is TRBJ1-5 and V is TRBV21-1; TRBD1 was called by the table and not checked on the DNA. TRBV21-1 is a known pseudogene. This CDR3 region has 15 residues. The chain's CDR3 is CASRGATGANQPQHF. The CDR3 nucleotides are TGTGCCAGCAGAGGGGCGACAGGGGCAAATCAGCCCCAGCATTTT.

This rearrangement joins TRBV4-1 to TRBJ1-3; D call uncertain. This CDR3 is built from 15 residues. The germline V gene encodes CDR1 MGHRA and CDR2 YSYEKL. The germline V and J ends were trimmed by 0 bases and 3 bases, with 9 bases remaining between them. In DNA form, the CDR3 reads TGCGCCAGCAGCCAAGATTTGGCCAGTGGAAACACCATATATTTT. This translates into CASSQDLASGNTIYF.

This clone appeared a few times. V is TRBV11-2 and J is TRBJ2-1, with 12 nucleotides matching TRBD2. Germline V CDR1 and CDR2: SGHAT, FQNNGV. CDR3 length: 17 amino acids. V shed 3 bases and J 4 bases; nucleotides not matched to a gene: 7. CDR3 residues: CASSFAGLAGGYNEQFF. The CDR3 DNA is TGTGCCAGCAGCTTCGCCGGGCTAGCGGGAGGGTACAATGAGCAGTTCTTC.

This chain uses TRBV7-9 with TRBJ1-2; TRBD1 is a possible D gene (5 bases). CDR1 is SEHNR, CDR2 FQNEAQ, per germline (reference sequence). V was pared by 5 bases and J by 4 bases, with 23 bases between. The CDR3 sequence is 17 residues long. CDR3 sequence: CASSAAGMSPAFYGYTF. CDR3 coding DNA: TGTGCCAGCAGCGCTGCAGGGATGAGCCCTGCGTTCTATGGCTACACCTTC.

This chain links TRBV19 with TRBJ2-7, with 11 positions matching TRBD1. The V segment lost 4 bases and the J segment 9 bases; nucleotides outside the gene matches: 11. CDR3 length: 15 amino acids. CDR1 LNHDA and CDR2 SQIVND come from the germline V gene (reference sequence). CDR3 amino acids: CASSTPDRGLTRQYF. CDR3 nucleotides: TGTGCCAGTAGTACCCCGGACAGGGGGCTTACGCGGCAGTACTTC.